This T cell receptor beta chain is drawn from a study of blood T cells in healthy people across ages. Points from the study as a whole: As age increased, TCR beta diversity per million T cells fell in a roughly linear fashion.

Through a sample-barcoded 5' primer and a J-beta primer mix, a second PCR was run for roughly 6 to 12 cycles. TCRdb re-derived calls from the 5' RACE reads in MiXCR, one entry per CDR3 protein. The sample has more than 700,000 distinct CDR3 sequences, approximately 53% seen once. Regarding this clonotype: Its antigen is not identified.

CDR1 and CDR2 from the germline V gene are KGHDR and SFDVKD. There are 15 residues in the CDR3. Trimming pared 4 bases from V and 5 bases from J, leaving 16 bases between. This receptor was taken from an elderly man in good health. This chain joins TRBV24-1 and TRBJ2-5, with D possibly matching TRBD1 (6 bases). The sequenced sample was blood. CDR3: CATSEQTGKVETQYF. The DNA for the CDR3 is TGTGCCACCAGTGAGCAAACAGGGAAGGTGGAGACCCAGTACTTC.